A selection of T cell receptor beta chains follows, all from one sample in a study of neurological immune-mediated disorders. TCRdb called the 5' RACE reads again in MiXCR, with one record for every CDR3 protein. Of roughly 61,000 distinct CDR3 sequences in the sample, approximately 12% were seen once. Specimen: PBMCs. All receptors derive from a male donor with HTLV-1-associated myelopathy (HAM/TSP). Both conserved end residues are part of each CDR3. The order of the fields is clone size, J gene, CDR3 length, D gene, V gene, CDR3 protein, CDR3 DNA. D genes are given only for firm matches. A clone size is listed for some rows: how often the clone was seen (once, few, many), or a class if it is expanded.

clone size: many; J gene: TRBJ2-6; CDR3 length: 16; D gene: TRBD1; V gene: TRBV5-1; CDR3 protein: CASSRDRGSGANVLTF; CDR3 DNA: TGCGCCAGCAGTAGGGACAGGGGCTCTGGGGCCAACGTCCTGACTTTC
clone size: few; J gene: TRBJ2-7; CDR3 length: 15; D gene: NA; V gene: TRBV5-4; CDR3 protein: CASSLEPAGVREQYF; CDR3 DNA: TGTGCCAGCAGCTTGGAGCCGGCCGGGGTTCGCGAGCAGTACTTC
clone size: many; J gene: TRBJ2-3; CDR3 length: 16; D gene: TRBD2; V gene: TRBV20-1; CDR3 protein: CSAPPLLAGGVDTQYF; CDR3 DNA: TGCAGTGCCCCACCTCTTCTAGCGGGGGGGGTAGATACGCAGTATTTT
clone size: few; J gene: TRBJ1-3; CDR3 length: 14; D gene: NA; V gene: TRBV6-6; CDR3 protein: CASSYSVSGNTIYF; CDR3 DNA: TGTGCCAGCAGTTACTCGGTGTCTGGAAACACCATATATTTT
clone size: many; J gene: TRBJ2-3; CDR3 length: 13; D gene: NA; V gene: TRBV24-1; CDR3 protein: CATGQEVTDTQYF; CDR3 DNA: TGTGCCACCGGGCAAGAGGTGACAGATACGCAGTATTTT
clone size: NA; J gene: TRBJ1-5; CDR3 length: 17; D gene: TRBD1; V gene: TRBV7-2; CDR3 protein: CASSAGAGTDSNQPQHF; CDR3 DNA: TGTGCCAGCAGCGCAGGGGCTGGGACAGATAGCAATCAGCCCCAGCATTTT
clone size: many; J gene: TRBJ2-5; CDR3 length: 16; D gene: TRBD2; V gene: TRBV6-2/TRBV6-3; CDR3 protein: CASSSRLAASQETQYF; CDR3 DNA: TGTGCCAGCAGTTCCCGACTAGCGGCCTCGCAAGAGACCCAGTACTTC
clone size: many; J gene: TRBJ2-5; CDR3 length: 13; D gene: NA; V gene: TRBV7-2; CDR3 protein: CASSPPTQETQYF; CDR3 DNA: TGTGCCAGCAGCCCGCCGACTCAAGAGACCCAGTACTTC
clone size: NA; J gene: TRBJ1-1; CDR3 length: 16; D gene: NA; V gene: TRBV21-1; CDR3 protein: CASSIGTGDMNTEAFF; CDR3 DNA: TGTGCCAGCAGCATCGGGACAGGGGACATGAACACTGAAGCTTTCTTT
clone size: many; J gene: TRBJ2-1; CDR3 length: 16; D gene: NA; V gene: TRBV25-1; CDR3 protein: CASSVDLGAIYNEQFF; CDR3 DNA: TGTGCCAGCAGTGTCGATCTGGGGGCGATTTACAATGAGCAGTTCTTC
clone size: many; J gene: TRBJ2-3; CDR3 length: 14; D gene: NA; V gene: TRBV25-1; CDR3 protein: CASSAPRDWFTQYF; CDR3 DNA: TGTGCCAGCAGTGCCCCCAGGGACTGGTTTACGCAGTATTTT
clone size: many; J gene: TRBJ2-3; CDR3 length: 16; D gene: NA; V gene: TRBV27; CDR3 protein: CASSKQGGANIDTQYF; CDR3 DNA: TGTGCCAGCAGTAAACAGGGGGGGGCGAACATAGATACGCAGTATTTT
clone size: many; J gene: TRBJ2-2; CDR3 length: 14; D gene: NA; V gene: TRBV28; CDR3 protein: CASTSLRDTGELFF; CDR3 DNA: TGTGCCAGCACCTCCCTTCGGGACACCGGGGAGCTGTTTTTT
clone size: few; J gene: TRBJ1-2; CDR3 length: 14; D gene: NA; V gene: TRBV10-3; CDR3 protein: CAISQQEGNYGYTF; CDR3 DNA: TGTGCCATCAGCCAACAAGAGGGCAACTATGGCTACACCTTC
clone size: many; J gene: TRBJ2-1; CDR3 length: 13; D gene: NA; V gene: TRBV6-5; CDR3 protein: CASSYPRGNEQFF; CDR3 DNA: TGTGCCAGCAGTTACCCCAGGGGTAATGAGCAGTTCTTC
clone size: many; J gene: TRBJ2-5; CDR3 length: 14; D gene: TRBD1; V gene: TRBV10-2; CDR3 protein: CASSGTGFQETQYF; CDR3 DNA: TGCGCCAGCAGTGGGACAGGATTTCAGGAGACCCAGTACTTC
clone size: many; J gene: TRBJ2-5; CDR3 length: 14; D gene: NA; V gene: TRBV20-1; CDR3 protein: CSANSGTLKKTQYF; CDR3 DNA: TGCAGTGCCAATTCCGGGACTCTCAAAAAGACCCAGTACTTC
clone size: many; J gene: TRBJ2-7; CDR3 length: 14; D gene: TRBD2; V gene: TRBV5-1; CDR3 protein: CASGPGLAVDEQYF; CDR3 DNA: TGCGCCAGCGGCCCGGGACTAGCGGTCGACGAGCAGTACTTC
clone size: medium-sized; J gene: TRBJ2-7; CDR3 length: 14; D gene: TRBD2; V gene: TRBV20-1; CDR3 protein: CSASKAGGVYEQYF; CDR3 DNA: TGCAGTGCTAGTAAAGCGGGGGGCGTCTACGAGCAGTACTTC
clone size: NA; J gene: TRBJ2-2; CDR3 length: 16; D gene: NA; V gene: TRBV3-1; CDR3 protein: CASSQAGGSNTGELFF; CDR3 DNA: TGTGCCAGCAGCCAAGCGGGGGGCTCGAACACCGGGGAGCTGTTTTTT
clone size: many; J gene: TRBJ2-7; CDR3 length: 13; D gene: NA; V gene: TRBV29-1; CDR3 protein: CSAVRDTNDEQYF; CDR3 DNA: TGCAGCGCGGTCAGGGACACCAACGACGAGCAGTACTTC
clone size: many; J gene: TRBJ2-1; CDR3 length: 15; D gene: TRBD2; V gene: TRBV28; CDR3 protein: CASSPVSGGLNEQFF; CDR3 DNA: TGTGCCAGCAGTCCCGTTTCGGGGGGGCTGAATGAGCAGTTCTTC
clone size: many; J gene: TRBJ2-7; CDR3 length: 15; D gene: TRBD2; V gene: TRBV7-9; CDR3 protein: CASSYGTSGAYEQYF; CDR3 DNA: TGTGCCAGCAGCTACGGGACTAGCGGGGCCTACGAGCAGTACTTC
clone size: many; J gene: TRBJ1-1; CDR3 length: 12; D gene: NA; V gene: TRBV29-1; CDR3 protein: CSVLTGNTEAFF; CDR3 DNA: TGCAGCGTTTTGACAGGAAACACTGAAGCTTTCTTT
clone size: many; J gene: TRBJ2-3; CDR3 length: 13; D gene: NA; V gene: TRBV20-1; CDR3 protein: CSAPLGSTDTQYF; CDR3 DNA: TGCAGTGCTCCCTTGGGCTCCACAGATACGCAGTATTTT
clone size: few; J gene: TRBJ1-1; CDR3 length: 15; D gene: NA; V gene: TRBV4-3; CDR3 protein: CASSQETVPNTEAFF; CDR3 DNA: TGCGCCAGCAGCCAAGAGACCGTCCCGAACACTGAAGCTTTCTTT
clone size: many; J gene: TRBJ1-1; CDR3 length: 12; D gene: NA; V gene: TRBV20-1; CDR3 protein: CSASGGPTEAFF; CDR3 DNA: TGCAGTGCTAGCGGGGGACCCACTGAAGCTTTCTTT
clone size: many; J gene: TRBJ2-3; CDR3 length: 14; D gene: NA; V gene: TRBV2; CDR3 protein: CASSVGHSTDTQYF; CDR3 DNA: TGTGCCAGCAGTGTTGGGCACAGCACAGATACGCAGTATTTT
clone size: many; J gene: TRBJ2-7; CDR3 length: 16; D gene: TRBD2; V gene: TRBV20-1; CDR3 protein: CSASLSGGAPKYEQYF; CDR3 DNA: TGCAGTGCTTCCCTTAGCGGGGGGGCCCCTAAGTACGAGCAGTACTTC
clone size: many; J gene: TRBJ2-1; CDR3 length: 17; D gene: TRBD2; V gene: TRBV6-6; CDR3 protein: CASSYEISGSSYNEQFF; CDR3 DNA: TGTGCCAGCAGTTACGAGATTAGCGGGAGCTCCTACAATGAGCAGTTCTTC
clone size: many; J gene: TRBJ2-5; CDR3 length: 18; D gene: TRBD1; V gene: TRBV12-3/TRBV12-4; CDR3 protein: CASSPYGAGGAMKETQYF; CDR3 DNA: TGTGCCAGCAGTCCCTACGGGGCAGGGGGCGCGATGAAAGAGACCCAGTACTTC
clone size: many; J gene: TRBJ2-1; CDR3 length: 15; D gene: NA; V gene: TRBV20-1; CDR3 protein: CSARDSSFSYNEQFF; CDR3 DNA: TGCAGTGCTAGAGACAGTAGCTTCTCCTACAATGAGCAGTTCTTC
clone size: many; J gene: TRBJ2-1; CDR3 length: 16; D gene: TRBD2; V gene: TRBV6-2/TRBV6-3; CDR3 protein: CASTSGTSNYRNEQFF; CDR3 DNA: TGTGCCAGCACCTCCGGGACTAGCAATTATCGCAATGAGCAGTTCTTC
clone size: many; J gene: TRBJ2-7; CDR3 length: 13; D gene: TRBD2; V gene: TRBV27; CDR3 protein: CASSPGGGAEQYF; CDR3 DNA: TGTGCCAGCAGTCCGGGGGGGGGCGCCGAGCAGTACTTC
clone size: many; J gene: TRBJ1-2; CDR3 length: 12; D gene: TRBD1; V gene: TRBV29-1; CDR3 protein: CSCSDRAYGYTF; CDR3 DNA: TGCAGTTGTTCCGACAGGGCATATGGCTACACCTTC
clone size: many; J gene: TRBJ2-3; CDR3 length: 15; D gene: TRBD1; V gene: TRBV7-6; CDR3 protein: CASRPRTGETDTQYF; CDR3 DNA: TGTGCCAGCAGACCAAGGACAGGGGAGACAGATACGCAGTATTTT
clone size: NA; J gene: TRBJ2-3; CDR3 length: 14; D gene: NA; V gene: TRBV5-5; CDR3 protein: CASSGLGVRDTQYF; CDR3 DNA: TGTGCCAGCAGTGGATTGGGCGTCCGAGATACGCAGTATTTT
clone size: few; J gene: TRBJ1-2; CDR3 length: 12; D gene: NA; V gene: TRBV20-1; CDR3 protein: CSAQSTNYGYTF; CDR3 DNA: TGCAGTGCTCAGTCCACTAACTATGGCTACACCTTC
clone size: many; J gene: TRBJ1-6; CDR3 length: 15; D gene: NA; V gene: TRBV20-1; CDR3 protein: CSARLPGARDSPLHF; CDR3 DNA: TGCAGTGCTAGACTCCCAGGTGCAAGGGATTCACCCCTCCACTTT